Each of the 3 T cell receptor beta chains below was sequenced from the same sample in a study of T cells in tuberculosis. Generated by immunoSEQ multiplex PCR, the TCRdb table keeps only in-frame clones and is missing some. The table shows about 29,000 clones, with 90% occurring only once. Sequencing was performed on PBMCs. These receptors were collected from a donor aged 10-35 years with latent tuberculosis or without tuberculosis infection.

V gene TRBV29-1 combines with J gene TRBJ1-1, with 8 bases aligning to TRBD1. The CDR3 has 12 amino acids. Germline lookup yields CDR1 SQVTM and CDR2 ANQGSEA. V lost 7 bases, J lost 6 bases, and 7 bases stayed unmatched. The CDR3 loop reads CSARDRYPEAFF. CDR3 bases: TGCAGCGCCCGGGACAGGTATCCTGAAGCTTTCTTT.

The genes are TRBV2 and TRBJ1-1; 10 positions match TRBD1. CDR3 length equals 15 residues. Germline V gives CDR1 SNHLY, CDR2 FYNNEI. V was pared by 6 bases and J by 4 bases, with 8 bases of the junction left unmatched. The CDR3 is CASRTRQGARTEAFF. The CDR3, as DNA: TGTGCCAGCAGGACGAGACAGGGGGCGCGCACTGAAGCTTTCTTT.

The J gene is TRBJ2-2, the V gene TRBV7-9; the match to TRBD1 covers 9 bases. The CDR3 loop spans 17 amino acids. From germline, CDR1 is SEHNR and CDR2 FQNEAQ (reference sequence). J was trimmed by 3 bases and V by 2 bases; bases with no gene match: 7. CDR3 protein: CASSLPRDREDTGELFF. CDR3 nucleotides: TGTGCCAGCAGCTTACCCAGGGACAGGGAGGACACCGGGGAGCTGTTTTTT.